The 5 T cell receptor beta chains below were found in one sample sequenced in a study of technical replicates of blood from several donors. Assay used: immunoSEQ multiplex PCR; TCRdb lists only in-frame clones, some missing. The repertoire has 90,000 to 100,000 clones, 96% of them found once; the top ten carry more than 0.35%. Material: T cells isolated from PBMCs. Source of these receptors: a human donor in good health.

The CDR3 DNA reads TGTGCCAGCAGCATTAGTATGAGTAGCACCGATGAGCAGTTCTTC. It yields the protein CASSISMSSTDEQFF. The chain is built from TRBV7-2 and TRBJ2-1; D is ambiguous. CDR1 is SGHTA and CDR2 is FQGNSA in the germline V gene. The CDR3 sequence is 15 residues long. V was pared by 5 bases and J by 8 bases, with 19 bases between.

The rearrangement joins TRBV2 to TRBJ2-2, with 8 bases matching TRBD2. The junction had 8 bases not matched to a gene; V was cut back by 9 bases and J by 5 bases. Germline loops: CDR1 SNHLY, CDR2 FYNNEI. This CDR3 spans 14 amino acids. The CDR3 sequence: CASDSGLETGELFF. DNA for the CDR3: TGTGCCAGTGACTCGGGACTAGAGACCGGGGAGCTGTTTTTT.

The chain employs TRBV11-3 and TRBJ2-7; tentatively, D is TRBD2 (5 bases). CDR1 and CDR2 (germline): SGHNT, YENEEA. The CDR3 is 15 amino acids. With 4 bases removed from V and 3 bases from J, the gap between germline ends came to 16 bases. CDR3 sequence reads: CASSYDEGGGYEQYF. For the CDR3, the DNA is TGTGCCAGCAGCTACGACGAAGGAGGAGGCTACGAGCAGTACTTC.

V and J are TRBV2 and TRBJ2-1; TRBD1 is a possible D gene (5 bases). The V and J ends lost 2 bases and 4 bases respectively, with 12 bases between them. Germline values: CDR1 SNHLY, CDR2 FYNNEI. There are 15 residues in the CDR3. In DNA, the CDR3 is TGTGCCAGCAGTGAATTGTCAGGGAAATACAATGAGCAGTTCTTC. It encodes CASSELSGKYNEQFF.

The V and J genes are TRBV5-5 and TRBJ2-7; D may be TRBD1 (6 bases). V lost 1 base and J lost 5, with 10 bases in between. Germline V gene lookup returns CDR1 SGHKS and CDR2 YYEKEE (reference sequence). The CDR3 sequence is 13 residues long. This chain's CDR3 is CASSLNRDNEQYF. CDR3 in DNA: TGTGCCAGCAGCTTGAACAGGGACAACGAGCAGTACTTC.